This T cell receptor beta chain comes out of a study of T cell changes during pregnancy in multiple sclerosis. The data were produced by immunoSEQ multiplex PCR, yet TCRdb's version contains in-frame clones alone and is incomplete. The table has around 50,000 clones, over 90% seen once; the top ten hold 0.55% to 0.65%. Per germline, CDR1 SQVTM and CDR2 ANQGSEA. The CDR3 length is 13 residues. V lost 7 bases, J lost 7 bases, and 17 bases lay in between. V and J are TRBV29-1 and TRBJ2-1; possibly TRBD2 for D (6 bases). The sample consisted of CD4+ T cells from peripheral blood mononuclear cells, taken after pregnancy. The receptor was isolated from a female donor in good health, enrolled as a control in a pregnancy study. CDR3 protein: CSGSGLIGNEQFF. Here the CDR3 DNA reads TGCAGCGGAAGCGGGCTAATTGGGAATGAGCAGTTCTTC.